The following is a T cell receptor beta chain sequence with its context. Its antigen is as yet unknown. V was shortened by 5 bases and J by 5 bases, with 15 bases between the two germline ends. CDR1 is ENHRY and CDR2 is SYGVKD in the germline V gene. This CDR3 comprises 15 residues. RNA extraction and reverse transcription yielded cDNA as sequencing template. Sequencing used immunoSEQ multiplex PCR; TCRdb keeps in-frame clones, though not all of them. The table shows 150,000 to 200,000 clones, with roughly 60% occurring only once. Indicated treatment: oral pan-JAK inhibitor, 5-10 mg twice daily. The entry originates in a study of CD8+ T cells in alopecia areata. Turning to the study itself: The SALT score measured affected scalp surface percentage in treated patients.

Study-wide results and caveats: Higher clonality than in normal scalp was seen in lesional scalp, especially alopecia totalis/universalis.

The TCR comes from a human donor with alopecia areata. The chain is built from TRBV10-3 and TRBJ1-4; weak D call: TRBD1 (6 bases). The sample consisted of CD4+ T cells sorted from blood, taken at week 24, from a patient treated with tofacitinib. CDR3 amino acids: CAISLDRPPNEKLFF. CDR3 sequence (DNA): TGTGCCATCAGTCTCGACAGGCCCCCCAATGAAAAACTGTTTTTT.